The 32 T cell receptor beta chains presented below share a single source sample, sequenced in a study of blood T cells in healthy people across ages. For the second PCR, which ran for 7 to 11 cycles, a sample-barcoded 5' primer and a J-beta primer mix were used. From the 5' RACE reads, TCRdb called clonotypes with MiXCR, one entry per CDR3 protein. The table records 540,000 or so distinct CDR3 sequences, 24% of them present only once. Separately, the same data were catalogued under a study of T cells of mothers and their children.

Input material: blood. The receptors stem from a boy between 10 and 17 years old in good health.

The table lists this clonotype with a few counts. This chain uses TRBV7-9 with TRBJ2-3, with TRBD2 matching 13 bases. Germline values: CDR1 SEHNR, CDR2 FQNEAQ (reference sequence). This CDR3 is 17 amino acids long. The ends lost 6 bases at V and 5 bases at J; junction bases unmatched: 11. DNA for the CDR3: TGTGCCAGCAGTCATGGACTAGCGGGGGCCCCCAGAGATACGCAGTATTTT. Amino acids: CASSHGLAGAPRDTQYF.

This clonotype was observed a few times. The chain uses TRBV20-1 and TRBJ2-7, with TRBD1 as a possible D gene (7 bases). V gave up 1 base and J gave up 2 bases, with 24 bases separating them. The CDR3 loop spans 18 amino acids. CDR1 is DFQATT, CDR2 SNEGSKA, per germline (reference sequence). CDR3 DNA sequence: TGCAGTGCTAGAGGGGGACAGTTTCTAGCGCGACCCCCCTACGAGCAGTACTTC. It encodes CSARGGQFLARPPYEQYF.

There are many counts of this clonotype. The genes are TRBV7-9 and TRBJ2-7; 8 bases are a match to TRBD1. The V gene end was trimmed by 6 bases and the J gene end by 0 bases; junction bases not matched to a gene: 4. The germline V gene has CDR1 SEHNR and CDR2 FQNEAQ (reference sequence). This CDR3 has 14 amino acids. The CDR3 protein is CASSPGQASYEQYF. The CDR3 DNA follows: TGTGCCAGCAGTCCGGGACAGGCCTCCTACGAGCAGTACTTC.

For this clonotype: An end of the junction differs from the germline gene, which may be a read error. The rearrangement joins TRBV14 to TRBJ2-3; the match to TRBD2 covers 7 bases. CDR1 and CDR2 (germline): SGHDN, FVKESK. CDR3 size: 12 residues. The CDR3 spells CASSQGRGGPVF. Written as DNA, the CDR3 is TGTGCCAGCAGCCAAGGTCGGGGAGGGCCGGTCTTT.

This sequence joins TRBV5-1 and TRBJ2-3; tentatively, D is TRBD2 (5 bases). Trimming stripped 7 bases from V and 0 bases from J, with 12 bases between. The CDR3 contains 14 residues. Per the germline V gene, CDR1 is SGHRS and CDR2 is YFSETQ. The CDR3 DNA is TGCGCCAGCCACGTAGCGAGGAGCACAGATACGCAGTATTTT. Protein: CASHVARSTDTQYF.

V is TRBV20-1 and J is TRBJ2-7; D is perhaps TRBD1 (6 bases). The closer fit of TRBJ2-1 to the DNA end suggests the J call may be wrong. Germline CDR1 reads DFQATT; CDR2 reads SNEGSKA (reference sequence). The CDR3 is 14 amino acids. CDR3 loop: CSARLGALDYEQFF. CDR3 bases: TGCAGTGCTAGATTGGGGGCATTGGACTATGAGCAGTTCTTC.

The chain couples TRBV3-1 to TRBJ2-1, with 7 bases aligning to TRBD1. Germline loops: CDR1 LGHDT, CDR2 YNNKEL (reference sequence). There are 16 residues in the CDR3. The trim removed 1 base at V and 5 bases at J, leaving 8 bases unmatched. The CDR3 region is CASSQVGHQGDNEQFF. The CDR3 nucleotides read TGTGCCAGCAGCCAAGTAGGGCACCAGGGGGACAATGAGCAGTTCTTC.

The chain uses TRBV3-1 and TRBJ2-3, with 14 positions matching TRBD2. The CDR3 is 16 amino acids. Unmatched junction bases numbered 2, after V lost 4 bases and J lost 2 bases. Germline CDR1 and CDR2: LGHDT and YNNKEL (reference sequence). The CDR3 DNA reads TGTGCCAGCAGCCGGACTAGCGGGAGGTCCACAGATACGCAGTATTTT. This translates into CASSRTSGRSTDTQYF.

V and J are TRBV12-3 or TRBV12-4 and TRBJ1-1; D ambiguous. This CDR3 has 13 residues. V shed 3 bases and J shed 2 bases, with 7 bases lying between them. CDR3 sequence: CASSFSTNTEAFF. Here the CDR3 DNA reads TGTGCCAGCAGTTTCTCTACAAACACTGAAGCTTTCTTT.

This clonotype was found a few times. CDR3 coding DNA: TGTGCCAGCAGCTTGGGACAGAAAGCCTACGAGCAGTACTTC. It specifies CASSLGQKAYEQYF. This rearrangement joins TRBV5-5 to TRBJ2-7; TRBD1 is a possible D gene (5 bases). The CDR3 covers 14 residues. Trimming shortened V by 0 bases and J by 2 bases, and 9 bases separated the two germline ends. Germline CDR1 is SGHKS and CDR2 is YYEKEE (reference sequence).

This rearrangement joins TRBV12-3 or TRBV12-4 to TRBJ2-1; tentative D call: TRBD2 (6 bases). V dropped 7 bases and J dropped 4 bases, with 20 bases sitting between them. The CDR3 extends over 16 amino acids. CDR3 sequence (DNA): TGTGCCAGCACCCCCTGGCGGGGAGAAGGTTACAATGAGCAGTTCTTC. Its translation: CASTPWRGEGYNEQFF.

This clonotype has more than one count but fewer than ten. V gene TRBV28 combines with J gene TRBJ2-3, with 9 positions matching TRBD2. The germline V gene encodes CDR1 MDHEN and CDR2 SYDVKM. V gave up 3 bases and J gave up 1 base; unmatched junction bases: 14. This CDR3 has 19 residues. The chain's CDR3 is CASSFVPSGIRRGTDTQYF. CDR3 DNA: TGTGCCAGCAGTTTCGTACCTAGCGGGATCCGGAGGGGCACAGATACGCAGTATTTT.

The J gene is TRBJ2-7, the V gene TRBV12-3 or TRBV12-4; no firm D call. Trimming removed 6 bases at V and 3 bases at J, with 12 bases between. The CDR3 extends over 13 amino acids. The DNA for the CDR3 is TGTGCCAGCAGGGCGACACCGAACTACGAGCAGTACTTC. Protein sequence: CASRATPNYEQYF.

This clonotype was seen a few times. CDR3 nucleotide sequence: TGTGCCAGCAGCCAAGTCGGGCAGGGGACCTTCCAAGAGACCCAGTACTTC. Translated, it gives CASSQVGQGTFQETQYF. The V call is TRBV3-1, the J call TRBJ2-5; D may be TRBD1 (6 bases). Germline V gene lookup returns CDR1 LGHDT and CDR2 YNNKEL (reference sequence). CDR3 length: 17 amino acids. Trimming removed 1 base from V and 1 base from J, with 16 bases in between.

The rearrangement uses TRBV12-3 or TRBV12-4 and TRBJ1-3; no definite D call. The V gene lost 3 bases and the J gene lost 0 bases, with 6 bases spanning the gap. The CDR3 runs 14 residues. The CDR3 is CASSFPVSGNTIYF. DNA of the CDR3: TGTGCCAGCAGTTTCCCAGTCTCTGGAAACACCATATATTTT.

This clonotype has just a few counts. V and J are TRBV24-1 and TRBJ1-4, with 10 bases matching TRBD1. The CDR3 contains 17 residues. V lost 6 bases and J lost 0; bases outside the gene matches: 6. The germline CDR1 and CDR2 sequences are KGHDR and SFDVKD. The CDR3 protein is CATSPDRGRTTNEKLFF. CDR3 bases: TGTGCCACCAGTCCAGACAGGGGGCGAACAACTAATGAAAAACTGTTTTTT.

The sample holds many counts of this clonotype. The gene calls are TRBV12-3 or TRBV12-4 and TRBJ1-1; no definite D call. Trimming pared 3 bases from V and 5 bases from J, leaving 7 bases between. The CDR3 length is 12 residues. The CDR3 is CASSFAGTEAFF. CDR3 coding DNA: TGTGCCAGCAGTTTTGCGGGTACTGAAGCTTTCTTT.

This clonotype was observed many times. V gene TRBV3-1 combines with J gene TRBJ1-1; 7 positions match TRBD1. The germline CDR1 and CDR2 sequences are LGHDT and YNNKEL (reference sequence). The J segment lost 5 bases and the V segment lost 4 bases, leaving 4 bases of the junction unmatched. The CDR3 has 13 amino acids. CDR3 protein: CASSPLTGTEAFF. The CDR3 nucleotides read TGTGCCAGCAGCCCCCTGACAGGGACTGAAGCTTTCTTT.

The CDR3 sequence: CASSTGTSGMYEQYF. In DNA form, the CDR3 reads TGTGCCAGCAGCACCGGGACTAGCGGGATGTACGAGCAGTACTTC. V and J are TRBV9 and TRBJ2-1, with TRBD2 matching 13 bases. The end of the DNA aligns better with TRBJ2-7, so the J call may be wrong. Germline V CDR1 and CDR2: SGDLS, YYNGEE. This CDR3 contains 15 residues.

The genes are TRBV4-3 and TRBJ1-2; TRBD1 aligns across 8 bases. Trimming at V came to 0 bases and at J to 2 bases, leaving 5 bases not matched to a gene. CDR3 length equals 16 residues. From germline, CDR1 is LGHNA and CDR2 YSLEER. The CDR3 DNA reads TGCGCCAGCAGCCAAGAGAGACAGGGGTGGAACTATGGCTACACCTTC. Protein sequence: CASSQERQGWNYGYTF.

The table lists this clonotype with a count of one. The CDR3, as DNA: TGTGCCAGCAGCTTAGGAGGGCAGGAAACACACTATGGCTACACCTTC. It is translated as CASSLGGQETHYGYTF. The chain employs TRBV7-9 and TRBJ1-2; D is ambiguous. CDR1 and CDR2 from the germline V gene are SEHNR and FQNEAQ (reference sequence). The CDR3 runs to 16 residues. The V end lost 1 base, the J end lost 3 bases, and 15 bases lay between the germline ends.

The chain combines TRBV29-1 with TRBJ1-1, with D unresolved. There are 11 residues in the CDR3. V was trimmed by 4 bases and J by 3 bases, leaving 6 bases between them. Germline V gene lookup returns CDR1 SQVTM and CDR2 ANQGSEA. DNA for the CDR3: TGCAGCGTTGCGGGTTACACTGAAGCTTTCTTT. It is translated as CSVAGYTEAFF.

V is TRBV4-1 and J is TRBJ2-5, with 10 positions matching TRBD1. The end of the DNA is better explained by TRBJ2-7, so the J call may be wrong. The CDR3 is 14 residues long. Germline CDR1 reads MGHRA; CDR2 reads YSYEKL. DNA for the CDR3: TGCGCCAGCAGCCACGGGACAGGGGTGGCCGAGCAGTACTTC. Encoded protein: CASSHGTGVAEQYF.

Concerning this clonotype: Relative to the germline gene, one junction end is altered; a read error may explain this. This chain links TRBV20-1 with TRBJ2-3, with a possible D match to TRBD2 (5 bases). The CDR3 extends over 14 amino acids. CDR1 is DFQATT, CDR2 SNEGSKA, per germline (reference sequence). This CDR3 is CSAPDWSITDTRYF. The CDR3 DNA is TGCAGTGCCCCGGACTGGAGCATCACAGATACGCGGTATTTT.

The J gene is TRBJ2-2, the V gene TRBV5-1, with 9 positions matching TRBD2. Losses at the gene ends were 4 bases for V and 6 bases for J; bases not matched to a gene: 13. Germline V gene lookup returns CDR1 SGHRS and CDR2 YFSETQ. The CDR3 sequence is 17 residues long. As DNA, the CDR3 is TGCGCCAGCAGCCAAGCGGGAGGAACTTTCCCCGCCGGGGAGCTGTTTTTT. This codes for CASSQAGGTFPAGELFF.

The V call is TRBV20-1, the J call TRBJ2-3; no reliable D call. The CDR3 length is 15 residues. Trimming left V 2 bases short and J 4 bases short, with 16 bases between. The germline V gene encodes CDR1 DFQATT and CDR2 SNEGSKA (reference sequence). For the CDR3, the DNA is TGCAGTGCTAGACGCCGCCCTCAGACGCCAGATACGCAGTATTTT. Its protein is CSARRRPQTPDTQYF.

J is TRBJ1-1 and V is TRBV5-1; 9 bases align to TRBD1. Germline V gene data show CDR1 as SGHRS and CDR2 as YFSETQ. V lost 4 bases, J lost 2 bases, and 9 bases stayed unmatched. The CDR3 contains 16 residues. CDR3: CASSLNPGQGNTEAFF. The CDR3 nucleotides are TGCGCCAGCAGCCTTAACCCGGGACAGGGAAACACTGAAGCTTTCTTT.

The table lists this clonotype with a few counts. The chain joins TRBV29-1 to TRBJ2-2; D assignment may be TRBD1 or TRBD2 (5 bases each). CDR3 length: 14 amino acids. The germline V and J ends were trimmed by 3 bases and 0 bases, with 8 bases remaining between them. Germline values: CDR1 SQVTM, CDR2 ANQGSEA. This CDR3 is CSVEGPPNTGELFF. DNA for the CDR3: TGCAGCGTTGAGGGACCACCGAACACCGGGGAGCTGTTTTTT.

This clonotype was seen more than once but under ten times. CDR3 region: CASSLLADDSYEQYF. CDR3 nucleotide sequence: TGTGCCAGTAGCCTCCTAGCGGATGACTCCTACGAGCAGTACTTC. V usage is TRBV19 and J usage is TRBJ2-7; 7 bases are a match to TRBD2. This CDR3 has 15 residues. Germline V CDR1 and CDR2: LNHDA, SQIVND (reference sequence). Unmatched junction bases numbered 8, after V lost 6 bases and J lost 0 bases.

This clonotype occurred many times. The rearrangement uses TRBV28 and TRBJ2-5; maybe TRBD1 (6 bases). This CDR3 spans 14 amino acids. The V end lost 4 bases, the J end lost 2 bases, and 11 bases lay between the germline ends. Germline values: CDR1 MDHEN, CDR2 SYDVKM. CDR3 nucleotide sequence: TGTGCCAGCAGTTACCAAGACAGGCAAGAGACCCAGTACTTC. Protein product: CASSYQDRQETQYF.

The gene calls are TRBV3-1 and TRBJ1-3; D gene unclear. Germline CDR1 reads LGHDT; CDR2 reads YNNKEL (reference sequence). There are 14 residues in the CDR3. Deletions cut 1 base from V and 0 bases from J, with 4 bases between. DNA of the CDR3: TGTGCCAGCAGCCAAGTCTTCTCTGGAAACACCATATATTTT. Its translation is CASSQVFSGNTIYF.

The chain links TRBV12-3 or TRBV12-4 to TRBJ1-5; 9 bases fit TRBD1. The CDR3 sequence is 15 residues long. The trim removed 6 bases at V and 3 bases at J, leaving 6 bases unmatched. CDR3 DNA sequence: TGTGCCAGCAGCACGGGACAGGGTGACAATCAGCCCCAGCATTTT. The encoded protein is CASSTGQGDNQPQHF.